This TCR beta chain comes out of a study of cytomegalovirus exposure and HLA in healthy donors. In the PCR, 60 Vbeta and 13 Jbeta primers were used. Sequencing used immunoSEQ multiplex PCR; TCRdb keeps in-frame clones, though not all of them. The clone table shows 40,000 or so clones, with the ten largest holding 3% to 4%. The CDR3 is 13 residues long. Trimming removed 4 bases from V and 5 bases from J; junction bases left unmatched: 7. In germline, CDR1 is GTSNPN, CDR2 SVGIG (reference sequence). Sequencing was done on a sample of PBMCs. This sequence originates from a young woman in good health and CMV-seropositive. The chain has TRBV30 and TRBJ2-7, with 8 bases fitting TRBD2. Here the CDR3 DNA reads TGTGCCTGGACCGGGGGACTAGTCAACGAGCAGTACTTC. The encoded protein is CAWTGGLVNEQYF.